Each of the 28 T cell receptor beta chains below was sequenced from the same sample in a study of tumor-infiltrating lymphocytes in primary liver carcinoma. Using a constant-region primer together with ProtoScript II reverse transcriptase, TCR beta cDNA was made from approximately 500 ng of total RNA. Libraries for TCR beta were built through three nested multiplex PCR rounds, which together made up a slightly modified ARM-PCR procedure. Amplification in the first two PCR rounds was performed using TRBV1-TRBV30 forward primers and a C-beta reverse primer for 10 cycles each. TCRdb recomputed calls from the multiplex PCR reads with MiXCR, one row per CDR3 protein. The sample includes about 37,000 distinct CDR3 sequences, roughly 73% of them seen just once. From unsorted bulk tissue weighing about 18-30 mg, DNA and RNA were co-extracted. The source material was tumor-adjacent normal liver tissue. These receptor sequences come from a man between 40 and 49 years old with primary liver carcinoma and hepatitis B virus infection.

By its share, this clonotype is medium-sized. The chain carries TRBV6-5 and TRBJ2-3; 10 bases fit TRBD2. Germline lookup yields CDR1 MNHEY and CDR2 SVGAGI. Unmatched junction bases numbered 4, after V lost 6 bases and J lost 1 base. The CDR3 runs 15 residues. The CDR3 bases are TGTGCCAGCAGATCTGGACTAGCGGGCACAGATACGCAGTATTTT. Protein product: CASRSGLAGTDTQYF.

On this clonotype itself: A read error may be the cause here, since a much bigger clone is one base away. The chain couples TRBV2 to TRBJ2-3, with no clear D. Deletions cut 5 bases from V and 4 bases from J, with 13 bases between. The CDR3 is 14 residues long. Germline loops: CDR1 SNHLY, CDR2 FYNNEI. The CDR3 loop reads CASSFDFYADTQYF. The CDR3 DNA reads as TGTGCCAGCAGTTTTGACTTCTACGCAGATACGCAGTATTTT.

For this clonotype: One junction end does not reproduce the germline sequence, and a read error may be involved. The chain couples TRBV14 to TRBJ1-6; D gene uncertain. This CDR3 comprises 19 residues. Germline values: CDR1 SGHDN, CDR2 FVKESK. DNA for the CDR3: TGTGCCAGCAGCCAAGATCAGTACCACCAGGCATCCTATAATTCACTCCTCCACTTT. It encodes CASSQDQYHQASYNSLLHF.

Concerning this clonotype: Since the CDR3 does not end with the conserved phenylalanine or tryptophan, this likely comes from a read error. The genes are TRBV29-1 and TRBJ1-2, with D maybe TRBD1 (6 bases). CDR1 and CDR2 (germline): SQVTM, ANQGSEA. The CDR3 extends over 12 amino acids. CDR3 sequence (DNA): TGTAGCGTTGACTCAGGGGTAGGCGGCTACACCTTG. This sequence encodes CSVDSGVGGYTL.

This clonotype has ten or more counts. V and J are TRBV5-1 and TRBJ2-1; 7 bases align to TRBD1. Germline trimming cut 0 bases from V and 2 bases from J; bases unmatched to any gene: 2. Germline V gene sequence: CDR1 SGHRS, CDR2 YFSETQ. This CDR3 is built from 15 residues. The CDR3 loop is CASSLGQGAYNEQFF. The CDR3 DNA follows: TGCGCCAGCAGCTTGGGACAGGGTGCCTACAATGAGCAGTTCTTC.

Worth noting for this clonotype: One base away lies a much larger clone, so this may be a sequencing read error. The DNA for the CDR3 is TGTGCCAGCAGCTTGGACGGATTGAACACCGGGGAGCTGTCTTTT. Translated, it gives CASSLDGLNTGELSF. The chain joins TRBV5-4 to TRBJ2-2; possible D gene TRBD2, 5 bases. The germline CDR1 and CDR2 sequences are SGHNT and YYREEE (reference sequence). The CDR3 sequence is 15 residues long.

By sample share, this clonotype is medium-sized (0.01 to 0.1%). The chain employs TRBV11-3 and TRBJ2-1, with D possibly being TRBD1 or TRBD2 (5 bases each). Germline V gene sequence: CDR1 SGHNT, CDR2 YENEEA. Trimming took off 5 bases at V and 5 bases at J, with 16 bases between the two ends. This CDR3 has 15 amino acids. Here the CDR3 reads CASSRGRNEDNEQFF. CDR3 coding DNA: TGTGCCAGCAGCCGGGGACGGAACGAAGACAATGAGCAGTTCTTC.

This clonotype is medium-sized by share. This CDR3 reads CANSADGSYNEQFF. In nucleotides, the CDR3 is TGTGCCAACTCGGCGGACGGGTCCTACAATGAGCAGTTCTTC. The genes are TRBV6-2 or TRBV6-3 and TRBJ2-1; D is unclear. Germline CDR1 is MNHEY and CDR2 is SVGEGT. This CDR3 contains 14 residues. Trimming removed 10 bases from V and 1 base from J, with 14 bases in between.

In its sample, this clonotype was seen once. The rearrangement uses TRBV7-9 and TRBJ1-6; D ambiguous. In germline, CDR1 is SEHNR, CDR2 FQNEAQ (reference sequence). CDR3 length: 15 residues. V lost 3 bases and J lost 5, with 11 bases in between. DNA of the CDR3: TGTGCCAGCAGCTTCAGCTTGTGTGATAATTCACCCCTCCACTTT. Protein product: CASSFSLCDNSPLHF. Together with reference TRBV7-9 and TRBJ1-6, the CDR3 gives the full variable domain: DTGVSQNPRHKITKRGQNVTFRCDPISEHNRLYWYRQTLGQGPEFLTYFQNEAQLEKSRLLSDRFSAERPKGSFSTLEIQRTEQGDSAMYLCASSFSLCDNSPLHFGNGTRLTVT.

As concerns this clonotype: Germline and junction disagree at one end, which may indicate a read error. The CDR3 protein is CASNEEAGGYNGQFF. CDR3 coding DNA: TGTGCCAGCAATGAAGAAGCGGGAGGATACAATGGGCAGTTCTTT. The chain carries TRBV6-1 and TRBJ2-1, with 9 bases fitting TRBD2. Per the germline V gene, CDR1 is MNHNS and CDR2 is SASEGT. The CDR3 has 15 residues.

A single count supports this clonotype. Given the absence of the conserved phenylalanine or tryptophan at the CDR3 end, a read error is likely. The chain employs TRBV5-4 and TRBJ2-6; no clear D gene. V gave up 2 bases and J gave up 0 bases, with 12 bases separating them. The CDR3 runs to 17 residues. Germline-derived CDR1 and CDR2 are SGHNT and YYREEE (reference sequence). The DNA for the CDR3 is TGTGCCAGCAGCTTCGACACGTTAAGCTCTGGGGCCAACGTCCTGACTTTA. Residues: CASSFDTLSSGANVLTL.

The chain recombines TRBV6-5 with TRBJ1-1, with D hard to call. Trimming took 6 bases from V and 5 from J, leaving 10 bases between them. The CDR3 is 12 amino acids. CDR1 is MNHEY, CDR2 SVGAGI, per germline. This CDR3 reads CASRSEETEAFF. CDR3 nucleotides: TGTGCCAGCAGATCGGAGGAGACTGAAGCTTTCTTT.

The rearrangement joins TRBV7-8 to TRBJ2-1; TRBD2 is a possible D gene (6 bases). CDR1 is SGHVS, CDR2 FQNEAQ, per germline. Trimming left V 3 bases short and J 9 bases short, with 30 bases between. The CDR3 has 19 amino acids. The CDR3 loop is CASSFTPSPEWGEDGEQFF. The CDR3 DNA is TGTGCCAGCAGCTTTACCCCCTCTCCCGAGTGGGGGGAGGATGGTGAGCAGTTCTTC.

This rearrangement joins TRBV6-5 to TRBJ1-3, with 9 bases identical to TRBD1. This CDR3 has 16 residues. Germline V lookup: CDR1 MNHEY, CDR2 SVGAGI. Unmatched junction bases numbered 8, after V lost 4 bases and J lost 4 bases. The CDR3 protein is CASSFGQGRMGNTIYF. The CDR3 nucleotides read TGTGCCAGCAGTTTCGGACAGGGGAGAATGGGAAACACCATATATTTT.

In the case of this clonotype: The conserved final phenylalanine or tryptophan is absent from the CDR3, which likely points to a read error. The CDR3 region has the DNA TGTGCCTGGAGTCGCGGTAGCAGGGAGACCCAGTACTCC. Translating it yields CAWSRGSRETQYS. This chain uses TRBV30 with TRBJ2-5; no definite D call. The CDR3 has 13 residues. V dropped 2 bases and J dropped 5 bases, with 12 bases sitting between them. Per germline, CDR1 GTSNPN and CDR2 SVGIG (reference sequence).

The sample holds a few counts of this clonotype. The V call is TRBV4-1, the J call TRBJ1-4; 7 nucleotides agree with TRBD1. Germline V gene data show CDR1 as MGHRA and CDR2 as YSYEKL. The CDR3 has 15 amino acids. Trimming took 3 bases from V and 8 from J; bases not matched to a gene: 9. This chain's CDR3 is CASSQGRGAREKLFF. In nucleotides, the CDR3 is TGCGCCAGCAGCCAGGGCAGGGGGGCCCGCGAAAAACTGTTTTTT.

The chain employs TRBV10-2 and TRBJ2-5, with a possible D match to TRBD2 (6 bases). The CDR3 sequence is 13 residues long. The V gene's germline CDR1 is WSHSY and CDR2 SAAADI. V was pared by 9 bases and J by 4 bases, with 15 bases between. The CDR3 region is CASGVRRAETQYF. The CDR3 DNA follows: TGCGCCAGTGGTGTAAGGAGGGCAGAGACCCAGTACTTC.

To note about this clonotype: At one end the junction does not follow the germline gene, possibly because of a read error. V and J are TRBV4-1 and TRBJ2-3, with a tentative D call TRBD1 (6 bases). This CDR3 comprises 16 residues. From germline, CDR1 is MGHRA and CDR2 YSYEKL. The CDR3 is CASSQDLDRVGDTHYF. The CDR3, as DNA: TGCGCCAGCAGCCAGGACCTGGACAGAGTTGGAGATACGCATTATTTT.

This clonotype was detected once. V usage is TRBV29-1 and J usage is TRBJ1-2; the D gene is possibly TRBD1 (6 bases). V lost 3 bases, J lost 11 bases, and 16 bases lay in between. Germline-derived CDR1 and CDR2 are SQVTM and ANQGSEA. CDR3 length: 12 residues. The chain's CDR3 is CSVDSGVGRYTF. The DNA of the CDR3 is TGCAGCGTTGACTCAGGGGTAGGCCGTTACACCTTC.

This clonotype was recorded once. Compared with germline, one end of the junction differs, possibly owing to a read error. CDR3 DNA: TGTGTCATCAGAGACCTGCCGACTGTCTCCTACAATAAGCAGTTCTTC. Amino acids: CVIRDLPTVSYNKQFF. V usage is TRBV10-3 and J usage is TRBJ2-1, with no clear D. CDR3 length: 16 amino acids. Germline CDR1 reads ENHRY; CDR2 reads SYGVKD.

This clonotype was detected a few times. One junction end does not reproduce the germline sequence, and a read error may be involved. This chain links TRBV6-1 with TRBJ1-4, with D perhaps TRBD1 (5 bases). CDR3 length: 20 amino acids. Germline V lookup: CDR1 MNHNS, CDR2 SASEGT. CDR3 bases: TGTGCCAGCAGTGAACATGGGGACCTAATGATCCTTGCAACTAATGAAGAACTGTTTTTT. Translated, it gives CASSEHGDLMILATNEELFF.

This clonotype was seen only a few times. The CDR3 end shows no conserved phenylalanine or tryptophan, and so a read error is likely. The chain carries TRBV12-3 or TRBV12-4 and TRBJ2-7; D tentatively reads TRBD1 or TRBD2 (5 bases each). With 6 bases removed from V and 0 bases from J, the gap between germline ends came to 12 bases. This CDR3 spans 14 amino acids. CDR3 in DNA: TGTGCCAGCAGCCCTCAGAGGGGCTCCTACGAGCAGTACCTC. As protein: CASSPQRGSYEQYL.

Comments on this clonotype: Given a much more abundant clone one base away, this may be a read error. The chain links TRBV19 to TRBJ2-1, with D perhaps given as TRBD1 or TRBD2 (6 bases each). Trimming took off 5 bases at V and 9 bases at J, with 20 bases between the two ends. From germline, CDR1 is LNHDA and CDR2 SQIVND (reference sequence). This CDR3 has 15 residues. The CDR3 DNA is TGTGCCAGTAGTGTTATAGAGGGGGGCATTAGTGAGCAGTTCTTC. Translated, it gives CASSVIEGGISEQFF.

A word on this clonotype: One junction end disagrees with the germline gene, perhaps due to a read error. This chain connects TRBV6-4 to TRBJ2-1; possibly TRBD1 for D (6 bases). Germline lookup yields CDR1 MRHNA and CDR2 SNTAGT. This CDR3 spans 13 amino acids. This CDR3 is CASWGQNHNGQFF. Here the CDR3 DNA reads TGTGCCAGTTGGGGGCAGAACCACAATGGGCAGTTCTTC.

The chain uses TRBV6-5 and TRBJ1-1, with no clear D. This CDR3 is 11 amino acids long. Per germline, CDR1 MNHEY and CDR2 SVGAGI. CDR3: CTGSPGTEAFF. CDR3 in DNA: TGTACCGGCAGTCCGGGGACTGAAGCTTTCTTT.

Of note for this clonotype: Because the CDR3 is missing its conserved closing phenylalanine or tryptophan, this is likely a read error. The CDR3 DNA follows: TGTGCCAGCAGCGCGGCAGGGGGTCAAGAGGCCCAGTACCTC. The encoded protein is CASSAAGGQEAQYL. V is TRBV5-4 and J is TRBJ2-5, with TRBD1 matching over 7 bases. The CDR3 sequence is 14 residues long. Germline CDR1 is SGHNT and CDR2 is YYREEE (reference sequence).

This clonotype occurred once. The chain recombines TRBV7-8 with TRBJ2-7; TRBD2 matches at 7 bases. Germline CDR1 reads SGHVS; CDR2 reads FQNEAQ. This CDR3 has 13 amino acids. The CDR3 nucleotides are TGTACAAGCAGCTTTACTAGCGCCTACGAGCAGTACTTC. Translated, it gives CTSSFTSAYEQYF.

In its sample, this clonotype was seen many times. Mismatch with germline at one junction end may stem from a read error. The chain uses TRBV11-2 and TRBJ2-7; weak D call: TRBD1 (5 bases). CDR3 length: 15 residues. Germline values: CDR1 SGHAT, CDR2 FQNNGV. The CDR3 loop reads CASSLERQGSYERYF. The CDR3 DNA follows: TGTGCCAGCAGCTTAGAGAGGCAGGGCTCCTACGAGCGGTACTTC.